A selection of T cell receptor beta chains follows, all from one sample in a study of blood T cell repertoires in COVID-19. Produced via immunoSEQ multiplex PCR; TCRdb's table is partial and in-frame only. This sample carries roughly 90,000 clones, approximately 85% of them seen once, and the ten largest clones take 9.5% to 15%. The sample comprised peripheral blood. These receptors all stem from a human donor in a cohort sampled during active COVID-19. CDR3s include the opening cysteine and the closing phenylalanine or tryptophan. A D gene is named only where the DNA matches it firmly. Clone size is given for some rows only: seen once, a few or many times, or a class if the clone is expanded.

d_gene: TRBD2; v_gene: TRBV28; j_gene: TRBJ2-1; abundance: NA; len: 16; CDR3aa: CASSLVAGGAYNEQFF; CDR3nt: TGTGCCAGCAGTTTAGTAGCGGGAGGCGCCTACAATGAGCAGTTCTTC
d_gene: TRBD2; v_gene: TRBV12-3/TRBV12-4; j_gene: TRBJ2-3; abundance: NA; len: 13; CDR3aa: CASRAGGTDTQYF; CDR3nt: TGTGCCAGTCGAGCGGGGGGGACAGATACGCAGTATTTT
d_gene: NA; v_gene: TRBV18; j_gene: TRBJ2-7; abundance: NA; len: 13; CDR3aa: CASSHRVRYEQYF; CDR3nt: TGTGCCAGCTCTCACAGGGTGCGGTACGAGCAGTACTTC
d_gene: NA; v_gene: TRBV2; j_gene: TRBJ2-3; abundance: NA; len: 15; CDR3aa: CASTRDPFRTDTQYF; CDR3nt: TGTGCCAGCACTAGAGACCCGTTTCGCACAGATACGCAGTATTTT
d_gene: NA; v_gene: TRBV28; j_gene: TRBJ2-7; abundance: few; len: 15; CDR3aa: CASSLQQGLAYEQYF; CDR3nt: TGTGCCAGCAGTTTACAGCAGGGTCTAGCCTACGAGCAGTACTTC
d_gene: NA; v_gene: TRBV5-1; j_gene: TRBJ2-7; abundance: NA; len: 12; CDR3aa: CASSSQGNEQYF; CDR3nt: TGCGCCAGCAGCTCACAGGGAAACGAGCAGTACTTC
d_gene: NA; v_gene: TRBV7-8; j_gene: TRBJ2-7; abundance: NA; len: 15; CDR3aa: CASSLVAPRKYEQYF; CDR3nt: TGTGCCAGCAGCTTAGTAGCGCCTAGGAAGTACGAGCAGTACTTC
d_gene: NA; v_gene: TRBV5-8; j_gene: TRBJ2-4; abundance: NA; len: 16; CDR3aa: CASSFMSFAAKNIQYF; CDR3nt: TGTGCCAGCAGCTTTATGAGTTTTGCAGCCAAAAACATTCAGTACTTC
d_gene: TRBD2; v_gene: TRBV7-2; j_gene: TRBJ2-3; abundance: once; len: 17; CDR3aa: CASSFRLAGASTDTQYF; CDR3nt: TGTGCCAGCAGCTTTAGACTAGCGGGAGCATCCACAGATACGCAGTATTTT
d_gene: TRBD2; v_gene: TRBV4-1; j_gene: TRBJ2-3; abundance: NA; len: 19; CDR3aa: CASSQGPPWTSGFTDTQYF; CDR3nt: TGCGCCAGCAGCCAAGGACCCCCCTGGACTAGCGGTTTCACAGATACGCAGTATTTT
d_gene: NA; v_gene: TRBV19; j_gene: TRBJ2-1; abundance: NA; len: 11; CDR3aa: CASSERGEQFF; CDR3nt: TGTGCCAGTAGCGAGAGGGGGGAGCAGTTCTTC
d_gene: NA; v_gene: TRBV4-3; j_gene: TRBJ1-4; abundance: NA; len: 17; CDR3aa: CASSQENRRARNEKLFF; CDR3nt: TGCGCCAGCAGCCAAGAGAATCGCAGGGCCCGTAATGAAAAACTGTTTTTT
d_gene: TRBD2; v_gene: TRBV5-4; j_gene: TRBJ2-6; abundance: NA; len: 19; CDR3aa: CASSQGLAGAHSGANVLTF; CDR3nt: TGTGCCAGCAGCCAAGGACTAGCGGGGGCCCACTCTGGGGCCAACGTCCTGACTTTC
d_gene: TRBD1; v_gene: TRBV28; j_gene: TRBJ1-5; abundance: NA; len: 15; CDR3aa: CASTGGSVGNQPQHF; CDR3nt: TGTGCCAGCACAGGGGGTTCGGTCGGCAATCAGCCCCAGCATTTT
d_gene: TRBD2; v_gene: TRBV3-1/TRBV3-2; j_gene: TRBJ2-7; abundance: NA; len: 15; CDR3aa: CASSQEWREPWEQYF; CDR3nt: TGTGCCAGCAGCCAAGAATGGCGGGAGCCGTGGGAGCAGTACTTC
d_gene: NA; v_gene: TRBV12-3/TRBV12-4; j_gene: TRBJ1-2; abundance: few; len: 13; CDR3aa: CASSLGGIYGYTF; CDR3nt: TGTGCCAGCAGTTTGGGGGGGATTTACGGCTACACCTTC
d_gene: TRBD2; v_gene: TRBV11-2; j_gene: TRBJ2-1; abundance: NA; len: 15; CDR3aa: CASSLPIAGAVEQFF; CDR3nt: TGTGCCAGCAGCTTACCGATAGCGGGAGCTGTTGAGCAGTTCTTC
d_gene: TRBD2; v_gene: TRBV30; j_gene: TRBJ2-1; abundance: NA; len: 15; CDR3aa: CAWSEGLAPYNEQFF; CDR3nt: TGTGCCTGGAGTGAGGGACTAGCGCCCTACAATGAGCAGTTCTTC
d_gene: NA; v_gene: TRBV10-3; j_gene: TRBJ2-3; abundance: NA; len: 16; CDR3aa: CAITNRGGKGTDTQYF; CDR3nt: TGTGCCATCACGAATAGAGGCGGGAAAGGAACAGATACGCAGTATTTT
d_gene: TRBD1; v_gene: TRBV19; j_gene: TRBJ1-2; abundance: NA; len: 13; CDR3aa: CASSRTGARGYTF; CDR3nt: TGTGCCAGTAGTCGGACAGGGGCGAGGGGCTACACCTTC
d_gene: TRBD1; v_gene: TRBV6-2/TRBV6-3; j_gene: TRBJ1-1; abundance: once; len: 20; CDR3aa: CASSLPPEVRDRALNTEAFF; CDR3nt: TGTGCCAGCAGCCTCCCTCCGGAGGTCCGGGACAGGGCTCTGAACACTGAAGCTTTCTTT
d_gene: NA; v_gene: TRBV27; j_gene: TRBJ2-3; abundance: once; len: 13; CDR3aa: CASSLSPADTQYF; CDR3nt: TGTGCCAGCAGTTTAAGCCCGGCAGATACGCAGTATTTT
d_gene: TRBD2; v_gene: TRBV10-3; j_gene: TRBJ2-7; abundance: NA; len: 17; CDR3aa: CAISESIIRTSGHEQYF; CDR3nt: TGTGCCATCAGTGAGTCGATTATCCGGACTAGCGGGCACGAGCAGTACTTC
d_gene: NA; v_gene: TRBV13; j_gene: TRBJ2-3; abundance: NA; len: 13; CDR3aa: CASSPLSTDTQYF; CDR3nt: TGTGCCAGCAGCCCCCTTAGCACAGATACGCAGTATTTT
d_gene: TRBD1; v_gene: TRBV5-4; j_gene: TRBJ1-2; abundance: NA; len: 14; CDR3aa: CASSLEGGPYGYTF; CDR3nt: TGTGCCAGCAGCTTGGAAGGGGGCCCCTATGGCTACACCTTC
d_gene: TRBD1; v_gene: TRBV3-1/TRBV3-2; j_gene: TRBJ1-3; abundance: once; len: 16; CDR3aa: CASSQGTGRSGNTIYF; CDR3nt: TGTGCCAGCAGCCAAGGGACAGGGCGTTCTGGAAACACCATATATTTT
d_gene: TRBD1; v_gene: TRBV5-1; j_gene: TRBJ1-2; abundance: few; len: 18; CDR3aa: CASRPSGTGALSNYGYTF; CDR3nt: TGCGCCAGCAGGCCCTCCGGGACAGGGGCTTTATCTAACTATGGCTACACCTTC
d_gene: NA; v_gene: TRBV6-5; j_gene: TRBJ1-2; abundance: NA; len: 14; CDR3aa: CASVRTATNYGYTF; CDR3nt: TGTGCCAGCGTAAGAACAGCCACTAACTATGGCTACACCTTC
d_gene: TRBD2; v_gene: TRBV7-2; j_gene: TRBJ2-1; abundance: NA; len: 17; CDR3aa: CASREKLAGGSYNEQFF; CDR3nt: TGTGCCAGCAGGGAAAAGCTAGCGGGAGGGTCCTACAATGAGCAGTTCTTC
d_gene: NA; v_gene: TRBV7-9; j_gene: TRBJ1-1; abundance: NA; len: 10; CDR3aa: CASSSGAQSF; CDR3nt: TGTGCCAGCAGCTCCGGAGCACAATCCTTT
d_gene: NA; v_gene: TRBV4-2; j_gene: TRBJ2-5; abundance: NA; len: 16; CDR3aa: CASSLGASDRQETQYF; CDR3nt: TGTGCCAGCAGCCTAGGTGCCTCGGACAGACAAGAGACCCAGTACTTC
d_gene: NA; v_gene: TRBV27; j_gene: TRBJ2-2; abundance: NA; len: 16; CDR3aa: CASSFEVGSSAGELFF; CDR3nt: TGTGCCAGCAGTTTCGAGGTCGGCAGTTCAGCCGGGGAGCTGTTTTTT
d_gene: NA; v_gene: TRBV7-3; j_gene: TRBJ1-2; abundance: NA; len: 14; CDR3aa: CASSPRPASYGYTF; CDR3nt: TGTGCCAGCAGCCCTAGACCGGCTAGCTATGGCTACACCTTC
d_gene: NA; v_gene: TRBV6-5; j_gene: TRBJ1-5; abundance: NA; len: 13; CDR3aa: CAAGAHGNQPQHF; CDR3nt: TGTGCCGCAGGGGCTCATGGCAATCAGCCCCAGCATTTT
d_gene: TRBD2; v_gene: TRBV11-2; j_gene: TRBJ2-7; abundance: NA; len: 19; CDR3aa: CASSTYRRTSGNPRGEQYF; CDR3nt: TGTGCCAGCAGCACCTATCGTCGGACTAGTGGGAACCCCAGAGGTGAGCAGTACTTC
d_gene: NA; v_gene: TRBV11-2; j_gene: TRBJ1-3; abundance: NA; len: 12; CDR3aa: CASSRSGNTIYF; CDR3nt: TGTGCCAGCAGCCGCTCTGGAAACACCATATATTTT
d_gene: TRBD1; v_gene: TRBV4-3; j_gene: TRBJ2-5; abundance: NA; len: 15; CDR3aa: CASSQLTGGVETQYF; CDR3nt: TGCGCCAGCAGCCAACTTACAGGGGGCGTAGAGACCCAGTACTTC
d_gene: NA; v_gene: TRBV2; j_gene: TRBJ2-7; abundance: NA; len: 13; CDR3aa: CASRIGVTGEQYF; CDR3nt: TGTGCCAGCAGGATCGGGGTGACGGGAGAGCAGTACTTC
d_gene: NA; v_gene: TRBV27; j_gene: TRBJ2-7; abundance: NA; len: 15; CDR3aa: CASSLSVASSYEQYF; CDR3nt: TGTGCCAGCAGTTTATCGGTAGCCAGCTCCTACGAGCAGTACTTC
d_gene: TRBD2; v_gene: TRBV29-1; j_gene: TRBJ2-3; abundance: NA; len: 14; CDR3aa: CSAGGREGSPTQYF; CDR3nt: TGCAGCGCCGGGGGGCGGGAGGGCTCCCCCACGCAGTATTTT
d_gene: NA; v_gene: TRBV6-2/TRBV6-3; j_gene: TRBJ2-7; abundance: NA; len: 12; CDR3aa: CASSYSEGEQYF; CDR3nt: TGTGCCAGCAGTTACTCGGAGGGCGAGCAGTACTTC
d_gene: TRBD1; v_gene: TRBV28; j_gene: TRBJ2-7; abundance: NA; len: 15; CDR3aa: CASSPVGQGGTEQYF; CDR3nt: TGTGCCAGCAGTCCAGTGGGACAGGGGGGTACGGAGCAGTACTTC